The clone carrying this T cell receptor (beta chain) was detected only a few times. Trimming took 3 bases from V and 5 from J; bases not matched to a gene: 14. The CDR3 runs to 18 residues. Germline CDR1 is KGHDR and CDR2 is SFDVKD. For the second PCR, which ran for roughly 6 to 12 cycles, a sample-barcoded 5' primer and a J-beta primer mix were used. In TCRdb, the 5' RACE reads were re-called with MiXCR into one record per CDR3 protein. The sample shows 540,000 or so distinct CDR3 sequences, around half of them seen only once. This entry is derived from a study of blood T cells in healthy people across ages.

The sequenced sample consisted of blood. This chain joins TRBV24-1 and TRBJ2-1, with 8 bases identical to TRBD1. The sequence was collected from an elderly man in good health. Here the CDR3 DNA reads TGTGCCACCAGTGATGCCCAGGGGGCTGGGGCGGATAACAATGAGCAGTTCTTC. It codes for CATSDAQGAGADNNEQFF.